These 25 T cell receptor beta chains were all obtained from the same sample, sequenced in a study of radiation and T cells in renal cell carcinoma. Clones were read by immunoSEQ multiplex PCR, and TCRdb kept only the in-frame ones, dropping some. Counted here are 150,000 to 200,000 clones, about 85% occurring once; the ten biggest clones make up around 10%. Time point indicated: blood 4 weeks post-SBRT, at nephrectomy. Treatment given: 15 Gy SBRT to primary tumor, nephrectomy 4 weeks later. The sequencing used blood, collected from a patient whose treatment included radiotherapy and nephrectomy. Receptors originate from a woman in her fifties or sixties with renal cell carcinoma.

The V call is TRBV6-1, the J call TRBJ2-4, with TRBD1 matching over 7 bases. Germline V gives CDR1 MNHNS, CDR2 SASEGT. The CDR3 contains 13 residues. Trimming cost V 3 bases and J 7 bases; bases outside gene matches: 3. The CDR3 here is CASSETGPNIQYF. CDR3 in DNA: TGTGCCAGCAGTGAGACAGGGCCGAACATTCAGTACTTC.

The V call is TRBV2, the J call TRBJ1-5, with TRBD1 identical over 8 bases. CDR3 size: 15 residues. Unmatched junction bases numbered 13, after V lost 5 bases and J lost 10 bases. Germline V gene lookup returns CDR1 SNHLY and CDR2 FYNNEI. CDR3 sequence: CASSPRTGTISPQHF. In nucleotides, the CDR3 is TGTGCCAGCAGTCCGAGGACAGGGACAATCAGCCCCCAGCATTTT.

The chain is built from TRBV5-1 and TRBJ1-6; possible D gene TRBD1, 6 bases. The CDR3 extends over 14 amino acids. The V end was cut by 5 bases, the J end by 5 bases, with 11 bases between. The germline V gene has CDR1 SGHRS and CDR2 YFSETQ. The CDR3 loop reads CASRTGQDNSPLHF. The CDR3 DNA reads TGCGCCAGCAGGACGGGACAAGATAATTCACCCCTCCACTTT.

The gene calls are TRBV4-1 and TRBJ2-5; a weak D match, TRBD2 (7 bases). The CDR3 totals 16 residues. Trimming left V 4 bases short and J 2 bases short, with 17 bases between. Germline V CDR1 and CDR2: MGHRA, YSYEKL. CDR3 nucleotide sequence: TGCGCCAGCAGCCCCTGGGGGGGGGCCGTACAAGAGACCCAGTACTTC. Its protein is CASSPWGGAVQETQYF.

CDR3 in amino acids: CASSLGPPPETQYF. DNA of the CDR3: TGTGCCAGTAGCTTGGGTCCTCCCCCGGAGACCCAGTACTTC. V gene TRBV19 combines with J gene TRBJ2-5; D not certain. CDR3 size: 14 residues. Trimming took 6 bases from V and 5 from J, leaving 16 bases between them. Germline CDR1 LNHDA, CDR2 SQIVND (reference sequence).

The chain joins TRBV4-1 to TRBJ2-7, with D possibly being TRBD2 (5 bases). Per the germline V gene, CDR1 is MGHRA and CDR2 is YSYEKL. Trimming stripped 4 bases from V and 0 bases from J, with 10 bases between. This CDR3 comprises 14 residues. CDR3 in DNA: TGCGCCAGCAGCCCCCCGGGAAGCTCCTACGAGCAGTACTTC. It encodes CASSPPGSSYEQYF.

V gene TRBV29-1 combines with J gene TRBJ2-2; 7 bases agree with TRBD2. Per germline, CDR1 SQVTM and CDR2 ANQGSEA. J gave up 2 bases and V 4 bases, and 4 bases lay outside the gene matches. There are 14 residues in the CDR3. The CDR3 loop reads CSVGSGLNTGELFF. The CDR3 region has the DNA TGCAGCGTTGGCTCGGGACTAAACACCGGGGAGCTGTTTTTT.

This sequence joins TRBV11-2 and TRBJ1-6, with 7 bases aligning to TRBD1. This CDR3 region has 17 residues. V dropped 7 bases and J dropped 0; count of bases not matched to a gene: 9. In germline, CDR1 is SGHAT, CDR2 FQNNGV. CDR3 residues: CASNLGGQSSYNSPLHF. The CDR3 DNA reads TGTGCCAGCAACCTAGGGGGACAGAGCTCCTATAATTCACCCCTCCACTTT.

This clone appeared a few times. The V call is TRBV9, the J call TRBJ1-1; 10 bases are shared with TRBD1. This CDR3 spans 15 amino acids. J was trimmed by 3 bases and V by 3 bases; bases with no gene match: 5. Germline CDR1 and CDR2: SGDLS and YYNGEE. The CDR3 region has the DNA TGTGCCAGCAGCGGGACAGGGGGTAGGGACACTGAAGCTTTCTTT. It encodes CASSGTGGRDTEAFF. The entire variable domain, with the rest obtained from reference TRBV9 and TRBJ1-1, is as follows: DSGVTQTPKHLITATGQRVTLRCSPRSGDLSVYWYQQSLDQGLQFLIQYYNGEERAKGNILERFSAQQFPDLHSELNLSSLELGDSALYFCASSGTGGRDTEAFFGQGTRLTVV.

The chain combines TRBV9 with TRBJ2-1; D call uncertain. Trimming left V 0 bases short and J 7 bases short, with 14 bases between. CDR1 and CDR2 (germline): SGDLS, YYNGEE. This CDR3 comprises 15 residues. CDR3 residues: CASSVVGTGVNEQFF. CDR3 in DNA: TGTGCCAGCAGCGTAGTGGGAACGGGCGTAAATGAGCAGTTCTTC.

This chain links TRBV30 with TRBJ1-3, with D uncertain. In germline, CDR1 is GTSNPN, CDR2 SVGIG (reference sequence). The CDR3 sequence is 15 residues long. Trimming removed 8 bases at V and 0 bases at J, with 17 bases between. CDR3 residues: CAQWTVGSSGNTIYF. CDR3 DNA sequence: TGTGCCCAATGGACGGTGGGGAGCTCTGGAAACACCATATATTTT.

The rearrangement uses TRBV5-8 and TRBJ1-2, with a tentative D call TRBD1 (5 bases). Deletions cut 5 bases from V and 11 bases from J, with 13 bases between. CDR1 and CDR2 (germline): SGHTS, YDEGEE. The CDR3 runs to 11 residues. The CDR3 nucleotides are TGTGCCAGCAGAAGGAGGGGTGGGTACACCTTC. Protein sequence: CASRRRGGYTF.

This chain connects TRBV7-3 to TRBJ1-1; D unresolved. The CDR3 length is 15 residues. CDR1 and CDR2 (germline): SGHTA, FQGTGA. The V end lost 2 bases, the J end lost 3 bases, and 13 bases lay between the germline ends. For the CDR3, the DNA is TGTGCCAGCAGCTTAGAGCGGGCTCCATACACTGAAGCTTTCTTT. Amino acids: CASSLERAPYTEAFF.

The rearrangement links TRBV5-4 to TRBJ2-2, with TRBD2 identical over 10 bases. In germline, CDR1 is SGHNT, CDR2 YYREEE (reference sequence). J gave up 3 bases and V 3 bases, and 5 bases lay outside the gene matches. CDR3 size: 16 residues. The CDR3 is CASSSPGLAYTGELFF. The CDR3, as DNA: TGTGCCAGCAGCTCGCCGGGACTAGCGTACACCGGGGAGCTGTTTTTT.

The gene calls are TRBV14 and TRBJ1-1; D unresolved. V shed 2 bases and J shed 0 bases, with 7 bases lying between them. The CDR3 has 14 residues. Germline V gene sequence: CDR1 SGHDN, CDR2 FVKESK. For the CDR3, the DNA is TGTGCCAGCAGCCAAAGCAGACTGAACACTGAAGCTTTCTTT. The encoded protein is CASSQSRLNTEAFF.

The chain combines TRBV2 with TRBJ2-7; no definite D call. This CDR3 has 11 amino acids. Trimming cost V 4 bases and J 3 bases, with 4 bases left between them. CDR1 is SNHLY, CDR2 FYNNEI, per germline. This CDR3 is CASSGVYEQYF. The CDR3 DNA follows: TGTGCCAGCAGTGGCGTCTACGAGCAGTACTTC.

The chain is built from TRBV7-8 and TRBJ1-6; D is ambiguous. V was cut by 5 bases and J by 6 bases, with 5 bases left in between. Germline CDR1 is SGHVS and CDR2 is FQNEAQ. The CDR3 loop spans 12 amino acids. CDR3 sequence (DNA): TGTGCCAGCAGCATGACTAATTCACCCCTCCACTTT. This codes for CASSMTNSPLHF.

J is TRBJ2-5 and V is TRBV18; 7 bases line up with TRBD2. The CDR3 extends over 14 amino acids. The V segment lost 7 bases and the J segment 1 base; nucleotides outside the gene matches: 6. In germline, CDR1 is KGHSH, CDR2 LQKENI. The CDR3 DNA follows: TGTGCCAGCTGGGGAGGGACCTTCCAAGAGACCCAGTACTTC. Translated: CASWGGTFQETQYF.

The chain uses TRBV9 and TRBJ2-3; a weak D match, TRBD2 (5 bases). Trimming pared 3 bases from V and 8 bases from J, leaving 16 bases between. The CDR3 sequence is 14 residues long. The germline CDR1 and CDR2 sequences are SGDLS and YYNGEE. The CDR3 region is CASSDGLMKVTQYF. DNA for the CDR3: TGTGCCAGCAGCGATGGACTGATGAAGGTTACGCAGTATTTT.

The chain combines TRBV5-1 with TRBJ1-1; possible D gene TRBD1, 5 bases. Germline CDR1 is SGHRS and CDR2 is YFSETQ. V lost 5 bases and J 2 bases, leaving 13 bases between the germline ends. The length of the CDR3 is 14 residues. The CDR3 DNA reads as TGCGCCAGCAGACAAGACAGTTCAAACACTGAAGCTTTCTTT. Translation gives CASRQDSSNTEAFF. Full variable domain (missing parts from reference TRBV5-1 and TRBJ1-1): KAGVTQTPRYLIKTRGQQVTLSCSPISGHRSVSWYQQTPGQGLQFLFEYFSETQRNKGNFPGRFSGRQFSNSRSEMNVSTLELGDSALYLCASRQDSSNTEAFFGQGTRLTVV.

The rearrangement joins TRBV19 to TRBJ1-6; D gene ambiguous. CDR1 and CDR2 (germline): LNHDA, SQIVND (reference sequence). V shed 7 bases and J shed 9 bases, with 19 bases lying between them. This CDR3 has 15 residues. CDR3 nucleotide sequence: TGTGCCAGTACCCCCTGGGGAAAGGATGGTTCACCCCTCCACTTT. Amino acid sequence: CASTPWGKDGSPLHF.

The rearrangement links TRBV27 to TRBJ2-7, with 11 bases fitting TRBD1. Germline V lookup: CDR1 MNHEY, CDR2 SMNVEV (reference sequence). V lost 5 bases and J lost 0; bases outside the gene matches: 6. The CDR3 is made up of 16 amino acids. For the CDR3, the DNA is TGTGCCAGCAGTCTTAGGGGGACAGGGGGCTCCTACGAGCAGTACTTC. Protein product: CASSLRGTGGSYEQYF.

This clone appeared a few times. This rearrangement joins TRBV18 to TRBJ1-6, with 8 bases lining up with TRBD1. Germline CDR1 and CDR2: KGHSH and LQKENI. J was trimmed by 7 bases and V by 1 base; bases with no gene match: 9. The CDR3 is 17 residues long. The CDR3 DNA is TGTGCCAGCTCACCACAAAACGGGCAGGGGGCGAATTCACCCCTCCACTTT. The encoded protein is CASSPQNGQGANSPLHF.

This chain connects TRBV19 to TRBJ2-1; 10 positions agree with TRBD2. This CDR3 region has 15 residues. Looked up from germline, CDR1 is LNHDA and CDR2 is SQIVND (reference sequence). Germline trimming cut 2 bases from V and 5 bases from J; bases unmatched to any gene: 3. The CDR3 protein is CASSISGLANNEQFF. CDR3 coding DNA: TGTGCCAGTAGTATATCGGGACTAGCGAACAATGAGCAGTTCTTC.

This chain links TRBV7-3 with TRBJ2-3; D remains ambiguous. Germline CDR1 SGHTA, CDR2 FQGTGA. This CDR3 region has 14 residues. Deletions cut 2 bases from V and 2 bases from J, with 8 bases between. CDR3 sequence reads: CASSLQPLTDTQYF. CDR3 in DNA: TGTGCCAGCAGCTTACAGCCACTCACAGATACGCAGTATTTT.